Listed below are T cell receptor beta chains from one sample, sequenced in a study of blood T cell repertoires in COVID-19. The table came from immunoSEQ multiplex PCR; TCRdb's copy has only in-frame clones and leaves some out. The data contain around 190,000 clones, 70% to 90% of them singletons. What was sequenced was peripheral blood. The receptors originated from a human donor in a cohort sampled during active COVID-19. Each CDR3 is given with its conserved first and last residue. The D gene is left open where the match is weak. A clone size is listed for some rows: how often the clone was seen (once, few, many), or a class if it is expanded.

. 16 TRBJ2-7 TRBV5-5 TRBD1 CASSLNTGQITYEQYF TGTGCCAGCAGCTTGAATACGGGACAGATTACCTACGAGCAGTACTTC
. 14 TRBJ1-5 TRBV6-6 . CASSYAAEGQPQHF TGTGCCAGCAGTTACGCGGCCGAAGGTCAGCCCCAGCATTTT
. 16 TRBJ2-3 TRBV2 TRBD2 CASSPLAGGPADTQYF TGTGCCAGCAGCCCCCTAGCGGGAGGGCCGGCAGATACGCAGTATTTT
. 13 TRBJ2-3 TRBV6-5 . CAARRVGTDTQYF TGTGCCGCCCGGCGGGTTGGCACAGATACGCAGTATTTT
. 13 TRBJ1-5 TRBV7-2 . CASSSQGSQPQHF TGTGCCAGCAGCTCGCAGGGGAGTCAGCCCCAGCATTTT
. 13 TRBJ1-5 TRBV19 . CASGQVGRGTQHF TGTGCCAGTGGGCAGGTGGGACGGGGGACCCAGCATTTT
. 13 TRBJ1-2 TRBV14 . CASSSGQHYGYTF TGTGCCAGCAGCTCCGGACAGCACTATGGCTACACCTTC
. 16 TRBJ2-2 TRBV5-1 TRBD2 CATRLAGDPNTGELFF TGCGCCACACGACTAGCGGGGGACCCGAACACCGGGGAGCTGTTTTTT
. 16 TRBJ2-7 TRBV14 . CASSQEGDRIIDEQYF TGTGCCAGCAGCCAAGAGGGTGACAGGATAATCGACGAGCAGTACTTC
. 18 TRBJ2-3 TRBV4-2 . CASSQDRGGTPSTDTQYF TGTGCCAGCAGCCAAGATCGAGGAGGGACTCCGAGCACAGATACGCAGTATTTT
. 13 TRBJ1-1 TRBV19 TRBD1 CASSIETGGEAFF TGTGCCAGTAGTATAGAGACAGGGGGTGAAGCTTTCTTT
. 17 TRBJ2-5 TRBV12-5 . CAGARISCGDLIETQYF TGTGCGGGGGCTCGCATCTCTTGTGGGGATCTGATCGAGACCCAGTACTTC
. 14 TRBJ1-4 TRBV11-2 TRBD1 CASSLDRGRTKLFF TGTGCCAGCAGCCTAGACAGGGGGCGCACAAAACTGTTTTTT
. 13 TRBJ2-7 TRBV7-2 . CASSLRDTYEQYF TGTGCCAGCAGCCTCCGGGACACCTACGAGCAGTACTTC
few 14 TRBJ1-1 TRBV27 . CASSTHPGDTEAFF TGTGCCAGCAGTACTCACCCAGGGGACACTGAAGCTTTCTTT
. 15 TRBJ2-7 TRBV6-5 . CASLDWGRPSYEQYF TGTGCCAGCCTAGATTGGGGCAGACCGTCCTACGAGCAGTACTTC
. 15 TRBJ2-2 TRBV9 TRBD2 CASSPGLAGIGELFF TGTGCCAGCAGCCCAGGGCTAGCGGGGATCGGGGAGCTGTTTTTT
. 13 TRBJ2-5 TRBV5-1 . CASSRTREETQYF TGCGCCAGCAGCCGGACGAGGGAAGAGACCCAGTACTTC
. 19 TRBJ1-1 TRBV19 . CASSINDSPRGNMNTEAFF TGTGCCAGTAGTATAAACGACAGCCCAAGGGGGAACATGAACACTGAAGCTTTCTTT
. 16 TRBJ2-6 TRBV27 . CASRIGGRSGANVLTF TGTGCCAGCAGGATAGGGGGTCGCTCTGGGGCCAACGTCCTGACTTTC
. 16 TRBJ2-1 TRBV21-1 . CASSKAGRREFYEQFF TGTGCCAGCAGCAAAGCGGGCAGGAGGGAGTTTTATGAGCAGTTCTTC
. 14 TRBJ2-7 TRBV29-1 TRBD2 CSVMGLAGVYEQYF TGCAGCGTGATGGGACTAGCGGGAGTCTACGAGCAGTACTTC